This T cell receptor beta chain came from a study of shared clonotypes between healthy human individuals. Generated by immunoSEQ multiplex PCR, the TCRdb table keeps only in-frame clones and is missing some. The top ten clones hold 24% of a sample with 100,000 or so clones, around 65% of them seen once. The V and J ends lost 7 bases and 4 bases, in that order; junction bases with no gene match: 7. The CDR3 length is 15 residues. Germline V gene sequence: CDR1 KGHSH, CDR2 LQKENI. The rearrangement joins TRBV18 to TRBJ2-1; 10 positions match TRBD1. Sequenced sample: memory CD8+ T cells sorted from blood. The subset here: CD45RO+ cells pooled with CCR7-negative TemRA cells. The receptor was derived from a woman aged 30 to 39 in good health. For the CDR3, the DNA is TGTGCCAGCTACACACCGGGACAGGGGTACAATGAGCAGTTCTTC. Translation: CASYTPGQGYNEQFF.